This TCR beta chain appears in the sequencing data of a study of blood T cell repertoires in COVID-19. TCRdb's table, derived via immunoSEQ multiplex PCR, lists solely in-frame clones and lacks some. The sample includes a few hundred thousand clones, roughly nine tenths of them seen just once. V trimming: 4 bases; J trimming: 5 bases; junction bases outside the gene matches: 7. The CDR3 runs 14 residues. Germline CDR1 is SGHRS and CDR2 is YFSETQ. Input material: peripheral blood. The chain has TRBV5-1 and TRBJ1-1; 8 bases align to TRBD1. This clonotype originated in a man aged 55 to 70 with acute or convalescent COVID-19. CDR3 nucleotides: TGCGCCAGCAGCAATGGACAGGGAGGAACTGAAGCTTTCTTT. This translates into CASSNGQGGTEAFF.